This TCR beta chain derives from a study of PD-1 blockade in classical Hodgkin lymphoma (dated by TCRdb to the early 2020s). With regard to the full study: Nivolumab dosing was 3 mg/kg intravenously every 2 weeks, continuing until either disease progression or unacceptable toxicity. The study used CyTOF and TCR beta sequencing to define a peripheral blood immune signature of response to PD-1 blockade in classical Hodgkin lymphoma. Here is what the overall study found, with its caveats: Patients starting nivolumab less than 1 year after ASCT had lower diversity and were excluded from later analyses to avoid confounding by immune reconstitution. Trial patients achieving complete response had baseline diversity similar to newly diagnosed patients, whereas partial responders and progressors had significantly lower diversity. Baseline TCR diversity was reported as lower in newly diagnosed patients than in healthy donors, and lower still in relapsed/refractory patients. By C4D1, a significant rise was seen in CD4+ TCR diversity but not in CD8+ TCR diversity (p=0.0027 vs p=0.16), and the rise was most apparent among complete responders (p=0.02). Only a single clinical trial cohort was studied, and what caused the repertoire differences, possibly disease activity or prior therapy, remained undefined.

The CDR3 goes from the cysteine to the phenylalanine over 18 residues. Kept here is only the CDR3 DNA, which spans 54 bases and is read in frame from base 1. A distance of 23 bases separates the germline ends of V and J, which lose 3 bases and 3 bases respectively. In the germline V gene, CDR1 corresponds to SGHAT and CDR2 to FQNNGV. As concerns this clone: There is no known antigen for this receptor. No much larger clonotype is one base removed from it; base qualities were not supplied.

Genomic DNA was extracted with the Qiagen DNeasy kit from unsorted PBMCs and from negatively selected CD4+ and CD8+ fractions. TCR beta CDR3 regions were subjected to amplification by immunoSEQ multiplex PCR with primers that anneal to V and J segments. A synthetic immune receptor repertoire was used to minimize amplification bias, and remaining bias was computationally removed after sequencing. From the authors' description of their analysis: Custom Python scripts were used to quantify repertoire diversity as the Shannon entropy index. Unsorted, CD4+ and CD8+ repertoires were analyzed separately, except in combined analyses where CD4+ and CD8+ sequences were merged in silico. A clone was considered expanded if an increase in frequency of at least 2-fold after treatment relative to C1D1 was found, and a pseudocount of 0.5 was applied to clones undetected at baseline. Singleton clones were defined as clones with 0 or 1 copy at C1D1, and non-singleton clones were defined as clones with 2 or more copies. Clones expanded in unsorted samples were labelled as CD4+, CD8+ or unknown by matching protein sequences in sorted samples from the same patient. Diversity changes from C1D1 to C4D1 were tested in paired samples using Wilcoxon tests. Held by TCRdb, this immuneACCESS table contains in-frame sequences only and omits some clones. Under half of the omission traces to an unresolved V gene where checked; the cause of the rest is unknown. D and trimming come from the DNA, and the V and J calls and clone size come from that table. The sample profile shows over 85,000 clones; roughly nine tenths of them were found once. The top ten clonotypes cover approximately 2.9% of the sample.

What the time point label conveys for this sample: cycle 4 day 1 (C4D1), after five to seven weeks of nivolumab. Every trial patient had relapsed following autologous stem cell transplantation, and prior brentuximab vedotin exposure was what differed among cohorts A, B and C. A total of 56 patients with relapsed/refractory classical Hodgkin lymphoma made up the trial cohort, and each patient's best overall response was complete response, partial response or progressive disease. Trial patients were treated with single-agent nivolumab in the multi-cohort phase II CheckMate 205 trial. An independent review committee assessed best overall response by applying the 2007 International Working Group response criteria. Trial PBMCs were collected immediately before nivolumab initiation (C1D1) and during therapy at cycle 2 day 1 and cycle 4 day 1. Peripheral blood was collected in 8 mL Vacutainer Cell Preparation Tubes, from which PBMCs were isolated by centrifugation and then cryopreserved.

This TCR was sampled from a human donor with classical Hodgkin lymphoma. The source was peripheral blood mononuclear cells (PBMCs), collected before the fourth cycle of nivolumab. The chain links TRBV11-2 with TRBJ2-5, and the D gene may be TRBD1, 6 bases matching. CDR3 sequence: CASSFPPGRGQYEETQYF. The nucleotides are TGTGCCAGCAGCTTCCCTCCCGGTCGCGGACAGTACGAAGAGACCCAGTACTTC.